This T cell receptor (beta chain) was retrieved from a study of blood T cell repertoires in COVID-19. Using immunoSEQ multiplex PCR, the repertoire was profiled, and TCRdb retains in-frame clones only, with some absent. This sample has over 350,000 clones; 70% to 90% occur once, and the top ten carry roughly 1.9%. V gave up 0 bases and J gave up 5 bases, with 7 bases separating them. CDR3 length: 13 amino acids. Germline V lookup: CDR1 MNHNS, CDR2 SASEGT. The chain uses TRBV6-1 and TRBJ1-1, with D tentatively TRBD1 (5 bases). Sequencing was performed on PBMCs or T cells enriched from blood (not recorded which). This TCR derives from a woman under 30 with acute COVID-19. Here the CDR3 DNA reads TGTGCCAGCAGTGAAGCGTCAGGGACTGAAGCTTTCTTT. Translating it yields CASSEASGTEAFF.